The subject of this entry is one TCR beta chain. Its antigen is currently not known. Base qualities were left out, and no much larger clone turns up one base away. The entry originates in a study of blood T cell repertoires in COVID-19 (dated by TCRdb to about 2020). For the wider study: Samples covering the acute and convalescent phases of COVID-19 were provided by collaborators in the United States, Italy and Spain. The material from the prospective study consisted of cDNA or gDNA derived from T cells, B-cell-depleted T cells, or PBMCs. Subjects who had been exposed to COVID-19, were actively infected with it, or had recovered from it provided the deeply sampled blood TCRbeta repertoires that made up the dataset. The repertoires were made available in a free public database intended to serve as a resource for research on the immune response to SARS-CoV-2. The samples were drawn from the first 160 participants of the ongoing ImmuneRACE study and from 1,254 subjects provided by 6 global collaborators. A de-identified subject ID, COVID-19 status, age in years and sex were almost always included in the sample metadata. HLA class I and class II types, where available, came from metadata supplied by the sample provider rather than from assay-based typing. The study at large found these results: How much clinical and demographic metadata was included differed by source and by participant, and the metadata was provided uncurated.

TCRbeta CDR3 regions were amplified from genomic DNA using the immunoSEQ Assay, a bias-controlled multiplex PCR. As for the original processing: Nucleated cell counts per sample were estimated from amplification of reference gene primers within the assay. To quantify the absolute abundance of each unique TCRbeta CDR3 rearrangement, sequence reads were collapsed and filtered. Productive Simpson clonality was computed per sample as the square root of Simpson's diversity index over productive rearrangements. Entries here come from immuneACCESS through TCRdb and include only in-frame sequences with V and J called. Some clones fail to appear in such tables; in the studies checked, an unresolved V gene covers under half of the shortfall, and the cause of the remainder is unknown. Clonal size and the V and J genes are those of that table, whereas D and trimming came from the DNA. The sample includes 150,000 to 200,000 clones, with 88% observed a single time. The top ten clonotypes cover 9% to 10% of the sample.

The CDR3 has 17 amino acids, counting the end cysteine and phenylalanine. The CDR3 DNA has 51 bases and is translated from base 1. V drops 1 base and J drops 0 bases, leaving 13 bases in between. The germline V gene (reference sequence) supplies CDR1 LGHDT and CDR2 YNNKEL. Participants in the prospective study were aged roughly 18 to 95 years, lived in under 30 United States geographic areas, and enrolled through a virtual design. To assign participants to cohorts, the prospective study relied on clinical history that participants themselves reported in a screening survey and a study questionnaire. ImmuneRACE Cohort 3 recovered participants were defined by two consecutive negative NP/OP PCR tests, healthcare professional clearance, or symptom resolution. Mobile phlebotomists in the prospective study collected whole blood, serum and a nasopharyngeal or oropharyngeal swab from every participant. Participants in the prospective study had the option to provide additional blood draws and questionnaires over a roughly 2-month period. Before DNA extraction, prospective study blood samples were shipped either frozen or at room temperature.

Input material: PBMCs or T cells enriched from blood (not recorded which). The receptor's source is a woman aged 18-29 years who had recovered from COVID-19. The sequence joins TRBV3-1 (or the pseudogene TRBV3-2) to TRBJ2-4; 6 matching bases give a weak D call of TRBD2. The DNA reads TGTGCCAGCAGCCAAGGGGGGGAGACGCTAGCCAAAAACATTCAGTACTTC. The encoded protein is CASSQGGETLAKNIQYF.